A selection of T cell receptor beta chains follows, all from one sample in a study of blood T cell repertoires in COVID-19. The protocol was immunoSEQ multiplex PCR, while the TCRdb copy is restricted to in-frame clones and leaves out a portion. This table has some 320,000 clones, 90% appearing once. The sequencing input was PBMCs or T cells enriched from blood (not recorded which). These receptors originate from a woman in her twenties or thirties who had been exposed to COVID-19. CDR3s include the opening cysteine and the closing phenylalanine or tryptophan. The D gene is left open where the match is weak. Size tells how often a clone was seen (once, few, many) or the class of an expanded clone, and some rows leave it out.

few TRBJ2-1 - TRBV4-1 TGCGCCAGCAGCCAAGATTACGGACAGATCAGTGAGCAGTTCTTC CASSQDYGQISEQFF
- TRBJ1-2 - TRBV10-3 TGTGCCATCAGTGAGTCAGGGGGAGGCTACACCTTC CAISESGGGYTF
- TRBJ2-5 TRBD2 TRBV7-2 TGTGCCAGCAGCCCTCGACTAGCGGGGATCCAAGAGACCCAGTACTTC CASSPRLAGIQETQYF
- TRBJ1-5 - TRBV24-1 TGTGCCACCAGTGAGGCAACAGGAGGCAATCAGCCCCAGCATTTT CATSEATGGNQPQHF
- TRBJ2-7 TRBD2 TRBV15 TGTGCCACCAGCAGAGGGGCACAGGGCGGACTAGCGCGTTACGAGCAGTACTTC CATSRGAQGGLARYEQYF
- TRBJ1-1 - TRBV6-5 TGTGCCAGCAGTTACTGGGCATCGATTAACACTGAAGCTTTCTTT CASSYWASINTEAFF
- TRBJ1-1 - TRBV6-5 TGTGCCAGCAGGGTACAGGTACTGGGCGAAGCTTTCTTT CASRVQVLGEAFF
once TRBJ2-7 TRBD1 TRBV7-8 TGTGCCAGCACGCGGACAGGGGTTATTGCGGAGCAGTACTTC CASTRTGVIAEQYF
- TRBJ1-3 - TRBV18 TGTGCCAGCTCACCACGTGAGCCCGGGAACACCATATATTTT CASSPREPGNTIYF
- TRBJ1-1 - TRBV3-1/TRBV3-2 TGTGCCAGCAGCCAAGACCGGAGAAGACGAGGCATGAACACTGAAGCTTTCTTT CASSQDRRRRGMNTEAFF
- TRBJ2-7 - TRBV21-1 TGTGCCAGCAGCAAAGCACTTGCCGAGCAGTACTTC CASSKALAEQYF
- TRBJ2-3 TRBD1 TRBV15 TGTGCCACCAGCATCGGACAGGGGCGAAGGGATACGCAGTATTTT CATSIGQGRRDTQYF
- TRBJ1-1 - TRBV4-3 TGCGCCAGCAGCCAAGATCGGGTTGGATGGGTGTTAACTTTCTTT CASSQDRVGWVLTFF
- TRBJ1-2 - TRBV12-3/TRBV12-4 TGTGCCAGCAGTCCGCGGCCCTATGGCTACACCTTC CASSPRPYGYTF
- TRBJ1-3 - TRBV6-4 TGTGCCAACAAACCCGGAGGAGGGTCCAGGTCGTCCCCCTCTGGAAACACCATATATTTT CANKPGGGSRSSPSGNTIYF
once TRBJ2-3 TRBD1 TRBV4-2 TGTGCCAGCAGCCCTAGTCCCGGACAGGGGGCCGCAGATACGCAGTATTTT CASSPSPGQGAADTQYF
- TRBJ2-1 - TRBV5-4 TGTGCCAGCAGCCTACCGGGGGAGATTAGCACTAGGCAGTTCTTC CASSLPGEISTRQFF
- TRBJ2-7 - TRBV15 TGTGCCACCAGCAGGACAGAAGTTTACGAGCAGTACTTC CATSRTEVYEQYF
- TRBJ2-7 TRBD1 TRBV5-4 TGTGCCAGCAGAACCGGACAGGGTCGAAGGGAGTACTTC CASRTGQGRREYF
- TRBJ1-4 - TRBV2 TGTGCCAGCAGGCCCGGACAGCTGAATGAAAAACTGTTTTTT CASRPGQLNEKLFF
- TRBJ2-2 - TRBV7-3 TGTGCCAGCAGCTTAACGAAAGGAGAGGCCGGGGAGCTGTTTTTT CASSLTKGEAGELFF
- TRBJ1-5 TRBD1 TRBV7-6 TGTGCCAGCAGCTTAGGGACAGGCCCGAATCAGCCCCAGCATTTT CASSLGTGPNQPQHF
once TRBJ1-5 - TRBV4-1 TGCGCCAGCAGCCAAGGGGGATTATCCAGGGGAATAGGTCAGCCCCAGCATTTT CASSQGGLSRGIGQPQHF
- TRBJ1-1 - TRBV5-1 TGCGCCAGCAGCCTAGCGGGACTGAACGCTGAAGCTTTCTTT CASSLAGLNAEAFF
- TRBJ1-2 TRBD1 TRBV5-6 TGTGCCAGCAGCTTGGGGGACAGGGGGTTGGACTATGGCTACACCTTC CASSLGDRGLDYGYTF
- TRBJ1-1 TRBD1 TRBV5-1 TGCGCCAGCCGGGGACAGGGGAACACTGAAGCTTTCTTT CASRGQGNTEAFF
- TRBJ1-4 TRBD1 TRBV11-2 TGTGCCAGCAGCCAATTACGACAGGGATCAAAACTGTTTTTT CASSQLRQGSKLFF
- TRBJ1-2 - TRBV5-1 TGCGCCAGCAGCTTGGTGTCTTCGGCAGGGTCCTATGGCTACACCTTC CASSLVSSAGSYGYTF
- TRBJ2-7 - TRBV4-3 TGCGCCAGCAGCCAAGATGGTTCTGGCAGAACCTCCTACGAGCAGTACTTC CASSQDGSGRTSYEQYF
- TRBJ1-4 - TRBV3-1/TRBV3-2 TGTGCCAGCAGCCCAGCGGTACGTGGCAATGAAAAACTGTTTTTT CASSPAVRGNEKLFF
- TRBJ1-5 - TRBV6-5 TGTGCCAGCAGACCCGCGCGTCAGGGTCCCCAGCATTTT CASRPARQGPQHF
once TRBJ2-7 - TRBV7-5 TGTGCCAGAAGATTTGTATCCTACGAGCAGTACTTC CARRFVSYEQYF
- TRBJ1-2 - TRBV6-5 TGTGCCAGCAGTTACTCGATTACCGGTAACTATGGCTACACCTTC CASSYSITGNYGYTF
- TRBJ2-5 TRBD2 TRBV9 TGTGCCAGCAGCGTTAGCGGGGGACTCCAAGAGACCCAGTACTTC CASSVSGGLQETQYF
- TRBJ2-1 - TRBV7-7 TGTGCCAGCAGCTTAAACGGAGACCCGTGGGTGAACGATGAGCAGTTCTTC CASSLNGDPWVNDEQFF
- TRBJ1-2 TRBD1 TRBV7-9 TGTGCCAGCAGCCCAATCCGGGACAGCTTCAACTATGGCTACACCTTC CASSPIRDSFNYGYTF
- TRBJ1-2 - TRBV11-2 TGTGCCAGCAGCTTAGGGAGAGGTTCCTATGGCTACACCTTC CASSLGRGSYGYTF
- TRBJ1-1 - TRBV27 TGTGCCAGCAGTTTAGGGTGGAGTACTGAAGCTTTCTTT CASSLGWSTEAFF
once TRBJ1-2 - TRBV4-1 TGCGCCAGCAGCCAAGAGATCGGACAGAGGGGTGGCTACACCTTC CASSQEIGQRGGYTF
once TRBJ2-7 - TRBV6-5 TGTGCCAGCAACGCACGGGGTTTTGGGTACGAGCAGTACTTC CASNARGFGYEQYF
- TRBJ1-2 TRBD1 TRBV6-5 TGTGCCAGCAGCGAGACAGGGGACGGCTATGGCTACACCTTC CASSETGDGYGYTF
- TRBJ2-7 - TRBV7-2 TGTGCCAGCAGCTTAAGTACAGTACTCCCCTACGAGCAGTACTTC CASSLSTVLPYEQYF
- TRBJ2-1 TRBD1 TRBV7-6 TGTGCCAGCAGCTCGCCAGGGCAGGGGGCTAGGTACAATGAGCAGTTCTTC CASSSPGQGARYNEQFF
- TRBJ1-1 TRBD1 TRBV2 TGTGCCAGCAATGGACAGGGTATGAACACTGAAGCTTTCTTT CASNGQGMNTEAFF
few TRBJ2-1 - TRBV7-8 TGTGCCAGCAGCTTAGGTGGACTTTATTTGCAGTTCTTC CASSLGGLYLQFF
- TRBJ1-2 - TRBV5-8 TGTGCCAGCAGCCAAAGACAGGTCTATGGCTACACCTTC CASSQRQVYGYTF
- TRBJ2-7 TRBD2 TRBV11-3 TGTGCCAGCAGCCCTACTAGCGGGGGGGCCTTCCACGAGCAGTACTTC CASSPTSGGAFHEQYF
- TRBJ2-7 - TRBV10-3 TGTGCCATCAGTGAGTCGGCGGATACCTACGAGCAGTACTTC CAISESADTYEQYF
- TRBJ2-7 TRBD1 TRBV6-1 TGTGCCAGCAGTGAAGAGGGACAGCTCTACGAGCAGTACTTC CASSEEGQLYEQYF
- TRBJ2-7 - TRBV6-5 TGTGCCAGCAGTTACGAGAGCTCCTACGAGCAGTACTTC CASSYESSYEQYF
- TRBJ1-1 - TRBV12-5 TGTGCTAGTGGTTTGGTACTCGGAACAGGGCGAATTGATTACACTGAAGCTTTCTTT CASGLVLGTGRIDYTEAFF
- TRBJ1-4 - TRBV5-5 TGTGCCAGCAGGGGCGGCGGGTCGGGGTCTGGAGAAAAACTGTTTTTT CASRGGGSGSGEKLFF
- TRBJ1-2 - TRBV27 TGTGCCAGCAGTCCTGGCGGCGCGGTTTATGGCTACACCTTC CASSPGGAVYGYTF
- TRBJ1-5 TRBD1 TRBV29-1 TGCAGCGTTGTCGGCGACAGGGGTCAGCCCCAGCATTTT CSVVGDRGQPQHF
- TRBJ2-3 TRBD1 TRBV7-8 TGTGCCAGCAGCTCAACAGACAGGGGTTACACGCAGTATTTT CASSSTDRGYTQYF
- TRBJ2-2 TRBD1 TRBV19 TGTGCCAGTAGTATAAATTTCACCCCTCGACAGGGGGCGAACACCGGGGAGCTGTTTTTT CASSINFTPRQGANTGELFF
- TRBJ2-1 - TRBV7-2 TGTGCCAGCAGCCCACAAAATGAGCAGTTCTTC CASSPQNEQFF
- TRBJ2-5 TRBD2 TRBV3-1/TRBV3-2 TGTGCCAGCAGCCAGCTAGCGGGGGGCGGGTACCAAGAGACCCAGTACTTC CASSQLAGGGYQETQYF